This passage covers 18 T cell receptor beta chains from one sample sequenced in a study of T cells in localized non-small cell lung cancer. Data came from immunoSEQ multiplex PCR; TCRdb stores just in-frame clones and leaves some out. The sample gives roughly 90,000 clones, approximately 91% of which show up once; about 4% is in the top ten. The material sequenced was PBMCs, taken before any cancer treatment. These receptors all stem from a woman aged 35 to 70 with stage II squamous cell lung carcinoma.

As for this clone: The same CDR3 also results from other DNA sequences found in this sample. Here the CDR3 DNA reads TGCGCCAGCAGCTTGGAGGGTAGCTCCTACAATGAGCAGTTCTTC. It codes for CASSLEGSSYNEQFF. The chain recombines TRBV5-1 with TRBJ2-1; D is uncertain. This CDR3 has 15 amino acids. V was trimmed by 0 bases and J by 0 bases, leaving 7 bases between them. Germline V CDR1 and CDR2: SGHRS, YFSETQ.

The chain has TRBV29-1 and TRBJ1-2; D perhaps matches TRBD1 (5 bases). Trimming took off 7 bases at V and 8 bases at J, with 17 bases between the two ends. Looked up from germline, CDR1 is SQVTM and CDR2 is ANQGSEA. This CDR3 region has 12 residues. Here the CDR3 reads CSGGTVSEGYTF. The CDR3, as DNA: TGCAGCGGGGGGACCGTGAGTGAGGGCTACACCTTC.

This clone was detected only once. CDR3 amino acids: CASSEAWRSYTF. The CDR3, as DNA: TGTGCCAGCAGTGAAGCATGGCGGAGCTACACCTTC. J is TRBJ1-2 and V is TRBV6-1; D call uncertain. The CDR3 totals 12 residues. Germline assignment: CDR1 MNHNS and CDR2 SASEGT. V lost 0 bases, J lost 9 bases, and 8 bases lay in between.

The V call is TRBV6-1, the J call TRBJ1-3; unclear D gene. V dropped 3 bases and J dropped 0 bases, with 6 bases sitting between them. The CDR3 loop spans 14 amino acids. Looked up from germline, CDR1 is MNHNS and CDR2 is SASEGT. The CDR3 protein is CASSEVPSGNTIYF. DNA of the CDR3: TGTGCCAGCAGTGAGGTTCCCTCTGGAAACACCATATATTTT.

The V gene is TRBV28, the J gene TRBJ1-2, with D uncertain. This CDR3 contains 13 residues. Germline loops: CDR1 MDHEN, CDR2 SYDVKM. Trimming removed 3 bases at V and 4 bases at J, with 9 bases between. The CDR3, as DNA: TGTGCCAGCAGTTTGGTACAGACCTATGGCTACACCTTC. Protein: CASSLVQTYGYTF.

J is TRBJ1-3 and V is TRBV6-6, with D tentatively TRBD1 (6 bases). V shed 5 bases and J shed 0 bases, with 11 bases lying between them. The CDR3 has 15 residues. Germline CDR1 is MNHNY and CDR2 is SVGAGI (reference sequence). CDR3 residues: CASSDGQSSGNTIYF. CDR3 sequence (DNA): TGTGCCAGCAGTGATGGACAGTCCTCTGGAAACACCATATATTTT.

The chain recombines TRBV7-7 with TRBJ2-5; D tentatively reads TRBD1 or TRBD2 (5 bases each). Germline V lookup: CDR1 SSHAT, CDR2 FNYEAQ (reference sequence). Trimming shortened V by 3 bases and J by 7 bases, and 15 bases separated the two germline ends. The CDR3 sequence is 14 residues long. The CDR3 DNA reads TGTGCCAGCAGCTTTCGGGACGGGTATGGGACCCAGTACTTC. This codes for CASSFRDGYGTQYF.

The chain carries TRBV6-1 and TRBJ1-1; the D is unclear. The CDR3 spans 13 residues. Trimming stripped 10 bases from V and 3 bases from J, with 15 bases between. Germline values: CDR1 MNHNS, CDR2 SASEGT. The CDR3 reads CATRRVWDTEAFF. CDR3 DNA sequence: TGTGCCACACGACGGGTTTGGGACACTGAAGCTTTCTTT.

V and J are TRBV10-1 and TRBJ1-2, with no clear D. Trimming cost V 4 bases and J 2 bases, with 14 bases left between them. CDR3 size: 15 residues. Per the germline V gene, CDR1 is WNHNN and CDR2 is SYGVQD (reference sequence). CDR3 in amino acids: CASSAARTANYGYTF. CDR3 bases: TGCGCCAGCAGTGCGGCCCGTACAGCCAACTATGGCTACACCTTC.

The chain couples TRBV7-2 to TRBJ1-2, with D uncertain. Per the germline V gene, CDR1 is SGHTA and CDR2 is FQGNSA. Trimming pared 2 bases from V and 4 bases from J, leaving 14 bases between. The CDR3 runs 15 residues. CDR3 in amino acids: CASSLTTGISYGYTF. In nucleotides, the CDR3 is TGTGCCAGCAGCTTAACGACGGGAATTAGCTATGGCTACACCTTC.

In the case of this clone: Different DNA sequences within this sample yield the same CDR3. The chain has TRBV29-1 and TRBJ2-7; 7 positions match TRBD1. This CDR3 spans 12 amino acids. Germline CDR1 reads SQVTM; CDR2 reads ANQGSEA. After removal of 6 bases from V and 2 bases from J, the junction contained 4 bases not matched to a gene. The CDR3 DNA sequence: TGCAGCGTCAGACAGGGAGCCTACGAGCAGTACTTC. Translated: CSVRQGAYEQYF.

This clone was recorded once. CDR3 amino acids: CASSLRGSGLGYTF. CDR3 DNA: TGTGCCAGCAGCTTGAGGGGCTCCGGGTTGGGCTACACCTTC. V and J are TRBV5-6 and TRBJ1-2, with TRBD1 as a possible D gene (5 bases). V was clipped by 1 base and J by 8 bases, with 15 bases between them. The germline gives CDR1 SGHDT, CDR2 YYEEEE. This CDR3 comprises 14 residues.

The chain has TRBV27 and TRBJ2-7, with D possibly matching TRBD1 (5 bases). V gave up 7 bases and J gave up 3 bases, with 13 bases separating them. The CDR3 sequence is 13 residues long. Germline values: CDR1 MNHEY, CDR2 SMNVEV (reference sequence). The CDR3 spells CASNPSRGYEQYF. As DNA, the CDR3 is TGTGCCAGCAACCCGTCAAGGGGCTACGAGCAGTACTTC.

This clone was detected once. The chain couples TRBV28 to TRBJ1-2; D is possibly TRBD1 (6 bases). The V end lost 6 bases, the J end lost 5 bases, and 13 bases lay between the germline ends. The CDR3 loop spans 13 amino acids. Germline CDR1 reads MDHEN; CDR2 reads SYDVKM. CDR3 nucleotides: TGTGCCAGCAGCCGAGGGGGAGGGTATGGCTACACCTTC. Translation: CASSRGGGYGYTF.

The gene calls are TRBV5-6 and TRBJ1-1, with D perhaps TRBD1 (5 bases). V was trimmed by 4 bases and J by 0 bases, leaving 19 bases between them. Germline lookup yields CDR1 SGHDT and CDR2 YYEEEE. The CDR3 runs to 17 residues. Here the CDR3 DNA reads TGTGCCAGCAGCCTCCCCTTTGCGGGCAGGGTGAACACTGAAGCTTTCTTT. Amino acid sequence: CASSLPFAGRVNTEAFF. The full variable domain, with the rest looked up from reference TRBV5-6 and TRBJ1-1, is DAGVTQSPTHLIKTRGQQVTLRCSPKSGHDTVSWYQQALGQGPQFIFQYYEEEERQRGNFPDRFSGHQFPNYSSELNVNALLLGDSALYLCASSLPFAGRVNTEAFFGQGTRLTVV.

V is TRBV6-6 and J is TRBJ2-7; D might be TRBD1 (5 bases). In germline, CDR1 is MNHNY, CDR2 SVGAGI (reference sequence). This CDR3 has 13 amino acids. V was shortened by 7 bases and J by 4 bases, with 14 bases between the two germline ends. The CDR3 nucleotides are TGTGCCAGCAATCGGAAGGGGTCGTACGAGCAGTACTTC. Amino acids: CASNRKGSYEQYF.

V gene TRBV7-9 combines with J gene TRBJ1-2; maybe TRBD1 (5 bases). The length of the CDR3 is 15 residues. V lost 8 bases, J lost 4 bases, and 20 bases lay in between. Germline-derived CDR1 and CDR2 are SEHNR and FQNEAQ (reference sequence). CDR3 in DNA: TGTGCCAGCTCCCCCGACAGAAGCAGTATCTATGGCTACACCTTC. Translating it yields CASSPDRSSIYGYTF.

This clone was counted only a few times. The CDR3 nucleotides are TGCGCCAGCAGCTTGGGAGGGAGCCCCGGGGAGCTGTTTTTT. Its translation is CASSLGGSPGELFF. The V gene is TRBV5-1, the J gene TRBJ2-2; D perhaps matches TRBD2 (5 bases). The CDR3 contains 14 residues. V dropped 0 bases and J dropped 6 bases, with 9 bases sitting between them. Germline CDR1 and CDR2: SGHRS and YFSETQ.